This T cell receptor beta chain was identified during a study of blood T cells in healthy people across ages. Germline CDR1 reads SGHTA; CDR2 reads FQGNSA. CDR3 size: 15 residues. Trimming removed 1 base from V and 1 base from J, with 11 bases in between. For the second PCR, which ran for 7 to 11 cycles, a sample-barcoded 5' primer and a J-beta primer mix were used. In TCRdb, the 5' RACE reads were re-called with MiXCR into one record per CDR3 protein. The sample has about 680,000 distinct CDR3 sequences; approximately 49% are singletons. Aged about 6 to 100, donors were systemically healthy Caucasians from Russia. Regarding the study as a whole: The unknown donor CMV status may have confounded expanded clonotype changes.

There are many counts of this clonotype. Its antigen is not identified. The sequencing sample was made of blood. This sequence was found in a woman in her fifties or sixties in good health. V gene TRBV7-2 combines with J gene TRBJ2-7; D not certain. Here the CDR3 reads CASSLESSYSYEQYF. As DNA, the CDR3 is TGTGCCAGCAGCTTAGAGTCTTCCTATTCCTACGAGCAGTACTTC.